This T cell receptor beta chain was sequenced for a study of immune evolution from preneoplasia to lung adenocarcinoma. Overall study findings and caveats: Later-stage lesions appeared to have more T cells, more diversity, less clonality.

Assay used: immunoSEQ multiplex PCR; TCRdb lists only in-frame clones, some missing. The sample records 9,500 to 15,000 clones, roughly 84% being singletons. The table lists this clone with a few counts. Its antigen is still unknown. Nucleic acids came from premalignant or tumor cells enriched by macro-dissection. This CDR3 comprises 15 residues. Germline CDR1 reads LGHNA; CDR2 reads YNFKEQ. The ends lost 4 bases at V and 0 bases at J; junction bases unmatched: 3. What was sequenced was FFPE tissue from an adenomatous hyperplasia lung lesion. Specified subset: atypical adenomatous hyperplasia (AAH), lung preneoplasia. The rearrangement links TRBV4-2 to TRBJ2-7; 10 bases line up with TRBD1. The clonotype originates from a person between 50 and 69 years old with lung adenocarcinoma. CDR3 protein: CASSLGQGDSYEQYF. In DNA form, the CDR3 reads TGTGCCAGCAGCCTAGGACAGGGGGACTCCTACGAGCAGTACTTC.